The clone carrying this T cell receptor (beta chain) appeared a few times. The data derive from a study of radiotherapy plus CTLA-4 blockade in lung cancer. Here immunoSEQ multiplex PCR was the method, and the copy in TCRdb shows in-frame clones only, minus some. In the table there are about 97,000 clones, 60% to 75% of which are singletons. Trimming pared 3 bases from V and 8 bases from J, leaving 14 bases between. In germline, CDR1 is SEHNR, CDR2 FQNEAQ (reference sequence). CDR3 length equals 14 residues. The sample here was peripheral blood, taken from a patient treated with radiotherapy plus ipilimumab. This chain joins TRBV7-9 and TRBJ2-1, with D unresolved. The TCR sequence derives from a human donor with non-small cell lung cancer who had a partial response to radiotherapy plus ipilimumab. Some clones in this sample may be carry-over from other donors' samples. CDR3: CASSFPLNPDEQFF. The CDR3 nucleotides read TGTGCCAGCAGCTTTCCGCTAAACCCGGATGAGCAGTTCTTC.